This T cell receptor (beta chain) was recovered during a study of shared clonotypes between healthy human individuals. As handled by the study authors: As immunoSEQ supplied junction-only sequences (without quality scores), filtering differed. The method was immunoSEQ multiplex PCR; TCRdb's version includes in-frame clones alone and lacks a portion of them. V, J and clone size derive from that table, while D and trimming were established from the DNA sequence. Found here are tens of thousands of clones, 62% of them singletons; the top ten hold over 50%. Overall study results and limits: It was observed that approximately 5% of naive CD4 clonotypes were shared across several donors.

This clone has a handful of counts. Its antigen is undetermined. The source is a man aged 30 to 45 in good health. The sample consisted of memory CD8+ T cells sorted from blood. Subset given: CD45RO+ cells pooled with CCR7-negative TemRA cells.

CDR3: CASSLLGYTGELFF. CDR3 coding DNA: TGTGCCAGCAGTTTATTGGGGTACACCGGGGAGCTGTTTTTT. The chain recombines TRBV28 with TRBJ2-2; D ambiguous. CDR3 length: 14 residues. V was cut by 1 base and J by 3 bases, with 6 bases left in between. CDR1 is MDHEN, CDR2 SYDVKM, per germline.